The 16 T cell receptor beta chains reported below all come from one sample, sequenced in a study of T cells in Graves' hyperthyroidism and ophthalmopathy. RNA transcripts provided the source from which TCR beta CDR3 regions were amplified. Carried out on the TCR CDR3, a first-round RT-PCR used the HTBI primer set. TCRdb analysed the multiplex PCR reads with MiXCR anew, one entry per CDR3 protein. Of hundreds of thousands of distinct CDR3 sequences listed, about 20% are singletons. The sequencing sample was made of blood. The receptors derive from a man between 35 and 55 years old with Graves' ophthalmopathy.

This clonotype was seen ten or more times. The chain has TRBV11-2 and TRBJ2-7, with D uncertain. Germline CDR1 is SGHAT and CDR2 is FQNNGV. CDR3 length: 14 amino acids. V lost 1 base, J lost 4 bases, and 11 bases lay in between. CDR3 bases: TGTGCCAGCAGCTTAGGGTGGTATGGGTACGAGCAGTACTTC. This sequence encodes CASSLGWYGYEQYF. The complete variable domain, with remaining parts taken from reference TRBV11-2 and TRBJ2-7, reads EAGVAQSPRYKIIEKRQSVAFWCNPISGHATLYWYQQILGQGPKLLIQFQNNGVVDDSQLPKDRFSAERLKGVDSTLKIQPAKLEDSAVYLCASSLGWYGYEQYFGPGTRLTVT.

This clonotype was observed at least ten times. The J gene is TRBJ2-3, the V gene TRBV20-1; weak D call: TRBD2 (6 bases). V shed 7 bases and J shed 6 bases, with 17 bases lying between them. The CDR3 is made up of 13 amino acids. Germline V CDR1 and CDR2: DFQATT, SNEGSKA (reference sequence). Here the CDR3 DNA reads TGCAGTGGAATTCGGGAGTCCAAGGATACGCAGTATTTT. Translated: CSGIRESKDTQYF.

This clonotype was recorded only once. One junction end disagrees with the germline gene, perhaps due to a read error. This chain connects TRBV6-2 or TRBV6-3 to TRBJ1-2; D not certain. This CDR3 is 14 amino acids long. Germline CDR1 MNHEY, CDR2 SVGEGT. The CDR3 loop reads CAGSPAGPSVGYTF. The CDR3 bases are TGTGCCGGCAGCCCGGCCGGGCCTTCGGTTGGCTACACCTTC.

In regard to this clonotype: Since a much larger clone is just one base distant, this may be a read error. The V and J genes are TRBV12-3 or TRBV12-4 and TRBJ2-1, with a tentative D call TRBD2 (6 bases). V lost 11 bases, J lost 4 bases, and 18 bases lay in between. This CDR3 is built from 14 residues. CDR3 residues: CAGTPGGTYNEQFF. CDR3 bases: TGTGCCGGCACTCCCGGGGGAACGTACAATGAGCAGTTCTTC.

There are a few counts of this clonotype. The chain employs TRBV18 and TRBJ2-7, with D uncertain. Germline assignment: CDR1 KGHSH and CDR2 LQKENI. This CDR3 contains 15 residues. V was clipped by 3 bases and J by 0 bases, with 12 bases between them. The CDR3 DNA reads as TGTGCCAGCTCACCCAGCCGGTGGGGCTCCTACGAGCAGTACTTC. This sequence encodes CASSPSRWGSYEQYF.

This clonotype was detected only a few times. This chain connects TRBV28 to TRBJ1-2; the match to TRBD1 covers 7 bases. After removal of 10 bases from V and 0 bases from J, the junction contained 5 bases not matched to a gene. Germline-derived CDR1 and CDR2 are MDHEN and SYDVKM. The CDR3 sequence is 13 residues long. CDR3 in DNA: TGTGCCACGGGGGACAGTACTAACTATGGCTACACCTTC. Translation: CATGDSTNYGYTF.

V usage is TRBV28 and J usage is TRBJ2-4, with a weak D call TRBD1 (6 bases). Germline CDR1 is MDHEN and CDR2 is SYDVKM. V was cut by 8 bases and J by 2 bases, with 13 bases left in between. This CDR3 region has 14 residues. The CDR3 DNA reads as TGTGCCAGCGGCGGACAGATCCCCAAAAACATTCAGTACTTC. Translation gives CASGGQIPKNIQYF. The full variable domain, with the rest looked up from reference TRBV28 and TRBJ2-4, is DVKVTQSSRYLVKRTGEKVFLECVQDMDHENMFWYRQDPGLGLRLIYFSYDVKMKEKGDIPEGYSVSREKKERFSLILESASTNQTSMYLCASGGQIPKNIQYFGAGTRLSVL.

The chain uses TRBV19 and TRBJ2-3, with D tentatively TRBD2 (5 bases). The CDR3 contains 14 residues. Germline CDR1 LNHDA, CDR2 SQIVND (reference sequence). V dropped 1 base and J dropped 4 bases, with 9 bases sitting between them. This chain's CDR3 is CASSIGLAADTQYF. The DNA for the CDR3 is TGTGCCAGTAGTATAGGGCTAGCTGCAGATACGCAGTATTTT.

The chain recombines TRBV12-3 or TRBV12-4 with TRBJ2-1; D may be TRBD1 or TRBD2 (5 bases each). The CDR3 is made up of 15 amino acids. With 7 bases removed from V and 7 bases from J, the gap between germline ends came to 20 bases. CDR3 bases: TGTGCCAGCAAAAACCGGGACCACCGCCGGAATGAGCAGTTCTTC. Translation: CASKNRDHRRNEQFF.

J is TRBJ1-3 and V is TRBV6-1; unclear D gene. Deletions cut 5 bases from V and 0 bases from J, with 8 bases between. Per germline, CDR1 MNHNS and CDR2 SASEGT. This CDR3 region has 14 residues. The CDR3 here is CASSYANSGNTIYF. Written as DNA, the CDR3 is TGTGCCAGCAGTTACGCCAACTCTGGAAACACCATATATTTT.

The rearrangement joins TRBV6-1 to TRBJ2-1; D is unclear. The ends were cut back, 4 bases at V and 5 bases at J, with 9 bases in the middle. Germline V gene sequence: CDR1 MNHNS, CDR2 SASEGT. The CDR3 extends over 13 amino acids. The CDR3 DNA is TGTGCCAGCAGTGGCTACCATAACAATGAGCAGTTCTTC. Translating it yields CASSGYHNNEQFF.

On this clonotype itself: Sequence at one end of the junction differs from germline and may be a read error. The chain couples TRBV6-5 to TRBJ1-1; perhaps TRBD1 as D (5 bases). The CDR3 spans 17 residues. From germline, CDR1 is MNHEY and CDR2 SVGAGI. This CDR3 reads CAGSYSPRTQSDTEAFF. For the CDR3, the DNA is TGTGCCGGCAGTTACTCTCCGCGGACACAGTCGGACACTGAAGCTTTCTTT.

The chain joins TRBV6-2 or TRBV6-3 to TRBJ2-1; 8 nucleotides agree with TRBD2. Germline assignment: CDR1 MNHEY and CDR2 SVGEGT. V lost 8 bases to trimming and J lost 10 bases; unmatched junction nucleotides: 16. This CDR3 spans 15 amino acids. The CDR3 loop reads CASFLGGGPLGEQFF. In DNA form, the CDR3 reads TGTGCCAGCTTCCTCGGGGGGGGCCCCTTGGGGGAGCAGTTCTTC.

Regarding this clonotype: A much larger clonotype is one base distant, so this may be a read error. V gene TRBV6-2 or TRBV6-3 combines with J gene TRBJ2-7; D is uncertain. CDR1 MNHEY and CDR2 SVGEGT come from the germline V gene. This CDR3 has 12 residues. This CDR3 reads CAGRSDGYEQYF. The CDR3 coding sequence is TGTGCCGGCAGGTCGGACGGCTACGAGCAGTACTTC.

Points on this clonotype: Sequence at one end of the junction differs from germline and may be a read error. The chain couples TRBV6-9 to TRBJ1-6; TRBD1 is a possible D gene (5 bases). Germline V CDR1 and CDR2: MNHGY, SVAAGI. The CDR3 contains 15 residues. This chain's CDR3 is CASSYTGLNNSHLHF. The CDR3 DNA reads TGTGCCAGCAGTTACACGGGACTAAATAATTCACACCTCCACTTT.

Regarding this clonotype: A read error may explain this, as a much larger clone is one base away. The chain is built from TRBV30 and TRBJ1-1; D is uncertain. Trimming cost V 0 bases and J 1 base, with 12 bases left between them. This CDR3 has 15 amino acids. CDR1 is GTSNPN and CDR2 is SVGIG in the germline V gene (reference sequence). The CDR3 here is CAWSVPGERNTEAFF. CDR3 in DNA: TGTGCCTGGAGTGTACCCGGGGAAAGGAACACTGAAGCTTTCTTT. The entire variable domain, with the rest obtained from reference TRBV30 and TRBJ1-1, is as follows: SQTIHQWPATLVQPVGSPLSLECTVEGTSNPNLYWYRQAAGRGLQLLFYSVGIGQISSEVPQNLSASRPQDRQFILSSKKLLLSDSGFYLCAWSVPGERNTEAFFGQGTRLTVV.